These 3 T cell receptor beta chains originate from one sample sequenced in a study of CD8+ T cells in alopecia areata. RNA was extracted and reverse transcribed into cDNA as the sequencing template. Assay: immunoSEQ multiplex PCR; the TCRdb copy retains only in-frame clones and omits some. The sample lists 130,000 to 150,000 clones; approximately 51% were seen once. This sample comprised CD4+ T cells sorted from blood, obtained at week 0. The receptors here all came from a human donor with alopecia areata.

The chain joins TRBV6-6 to TRBJ1-1; D remains ambiguous. The CDR3 sequence is 11 residues long. The germline V and J ends were trimmed by 8 bases and 0 bases, with 4 bases remaining between them. Germline values: CDR1 MNHNY, CDR2 SVGAGI (reference sequence). The DNA for the CDR3 is TGTGCCAGCGTTCTGAACACTGAAGCTTTCTTT. Translation gives CASVLNTEAFF.

This clone was picked up a small number of times. In nucleotides, the CDR3 is TGCAGTGCTTTTAGCACAGATACGCAGTATTTT. Translating gives CSAFSTDTQYF. V and J are TRBV20-1 and TRBJ2-3; the D is unclear. CDR3 length equals 11 residues. V lost 5 bases and J 0 bases, leaving 3 bases between the germline ends. Looked up from germline, CDR1 is DFQATT and CDR2 is SNEGSKA (reference sequence).

This clone appeared a few times. V is TRBV7-3 and J is TRBJ2-7; 9 nucleotides line up with TRBD1. Germline CDR1 SGHTA, CDR2 FQGTGA. The CDR3 consists of 15 residues. J gave up 3 bases and V 3 bases, and 6 bases lay outside the gene matches. Written as DNA, the CDR3 is TGTGCCAGCAGCTTGTATCCGGGACAGGGCTACGAGCAGTACTTC. Its protein product is CASSLYPGQGYEQYF.